These 18 T cell receptor beta chains share one sample of origin, sequenced in a study of blood T cells in healthy people across ages. It was with a sample-barcoded 5' primer and a J-beta primer mix that a second PCR of roughly 7 to 12 cycles was run. TCRdb used MiXCR to reprocess the 5' RACE reads, holding one entry per CDR3 protein. The table includes hundreds of thousands of distinct CDR3 sequences, 56% detected once. Sample: blood. The receptors here all came from a man between 40 and 49 years old in good health.

This clonotype appeared a single time. The chain employs TRBV2 and TRBJ1-2; no firm D call. Trimming shortened V by 3 bases and J by 1 base, and 15 bases separated the two germline ends. The CDR3 runs to 16 residues. Germline V gives CDR1 SNHLY, CDR2 FYNNEI. The DNA of the CDR3 is TGTGCCAGCAGTGACGGGGTGTCTTCCTATAACTATGGCTACACCTTC. As protein: CASSDGVSSYNYGYTF.

This chain joins TRBV6-2 or TRBV6-3 and TRBJ2-5, with D possibly TRBD1 on 6 matching bases. Germline lookup yields CDR1 MNHEY and CDR2 SVGEGT. V was clipped by 6 bases and J by 5 bases, with 22 bases between them. The CDR3 contains 16 residues. In DNA, the CDR3 is TGTGCCAGCAGCTCCCCCCTAGGGGGTTCGATGGAGACCCAGTACTTC. Translation gives CASSSPLGGSMETQYF.

This clonotype was detected a few times. The V and J genes are TRBV6-5 and TRBJ1-2; D is undetermined. CDR3 length: 16 amino acids. CDR1 MNHEY and CDR2 SVGAGI come from the germline V gene. Trimming stripped 0 bases from V and 8 bases from J, with 19 bases between. CDR3 DNA sequence: TGTGCCAGCAGTTACTCAAACGGGGAGGGAGGACGCGGCTACACCTTC. This encodes CASSYSNGEGGRGYTF.

V gene TRBV7-2 combines with J gene TRBJ1-1; D gene ambiguous. The germline V gene encodes CDR1 SGHTA and CDR2 FQGNSA. The CDR3 has 13 amino acids. V was trimmed by 5 bases and J by 6 bases, leaving 13 bases between them. The CDR3 loop is CASSRQTNAEAFF. The CDR3 DNA sequence: TGTGCCAGCAGCCGACAAACCAACGCTGAAGCTTTCTTT.

J is TRBJ2-7 and V is TRBV28; perhaps TRBD1 as D (7 bases). The CDR3 covers 12 residues. V lost 8 bases and J 3 bases, leaving 11 bases between the germline ends. Germline CDR1 reads MDHEN; CDR2 reads SYDVKM. This CDR3 is CASGGGNYEQYF. CDR3 in DNA: TGTGCCAGCGGAGGGGGCAACTACGAGCAGTACTTC. Drawing the rest from reference TRBV28 and TRBJ2-7, the complete variable domain is DVKVTQSSRYLVKRTGEKVFLECVQDMDHENMFWYRQDPGLGLRLIYFSYDVKMKEKGDIPEGYSVSREKKERFSLILESASTNQTSMYLCASGGGNYEQYFGPGTRLTVT.

Only a few counts were recorded for this clonotype. The chain combines TRBV27 with TRBJ2-5, with D tentatively TRBD2 (6 bases). Germline CDR1 and CDR2: MNHEY and SMNVEV (reference sequence). V was cut by 8 bases and J by 4 bases, with 17 bases left in between. The CDR3 is made up of 14 amino acids. The CDR3 nucleotides read TGTGCCAGCCACCCGCTGGGGACTGGAGAGACCCAGTACTTC. Its translation is CASHPLGTGETQYF.

The chain links TRBV7-9 to TRBJ2-1; 10 bases are shared with TRBD1. CDR1 and CDR2 (germline): SEHNR, FQNEAQ (reference sequence). This CDR3 has 16 residues. V lost 4 bases to trimming and J lost 6 bases; unmatched junction nucleotides: 9. The CDR3: CASSWIRDRGSNEQFF. The DNA for the CDR3 is TGTGCCAGCAGCTGGATCCGGGACAGGGGTTCCAATGAGCAGTTCTTC. Full variable domain (rest looked up from reference TRBV7-9 and TRBJ2-1): DTGVSQNPRHKITKRGQNVTFRCDPISEHNRLYWYRQTLGQGPEFLTYFQNEAQLEKSRLLSDRFSAERPKGSFSTLEIQRTEQGDSAMYLCASSWIRDRGSNEQFFGPGTRLTVL.

Only a few counts were recorded for this clonotype. The rearrangement uses TRBV9 and TRBJ2-5; 8 nucleotides match TRBD1. Trimming cost V 0 bases and J 2 bases; bases outside gene matches: 6. This CDR3 has 16 residues. CDR1 is SGDLS, CDR2 YYNGEE, per germline. CDR3 bases: TGTGCCAGCAGCGTAGCGTCCGGACAGGGTCAAGAGACCCAGTACTTC. Its translation: CASSVASGQGQETQYF.

Here the CDR3 reads CASSGGGRQGYLAQYF. The CDR3 DNA is TGTGCCAGCAGTGGGGGGGGAAGACAGGGATATCTCGCGCAGTATTTT. The chain joins TRBV6-1 to TRBJ2-3; D possibly uses TRBD1 or TRBD2 (7 bases each). The V and J ends lost 4 bases and 10 bases respectively, with 24 bases between them. Germline assignment: CDR1 MNHNS and CDR2 SASEGT. CDR3 length equals 16 residues.

V and J are TRBV9 and TRBJ1-5; D gene uncertain. The CDR3 is 13 residues long. V lost 7 bases and J lost 5, with 13 bases in between. The germline CDR1 and CDR2 sequences are SGDLS and YYNGEE. Here the CDR3 reads CASGTTADQPQHF. The CDR3 nucleotides read TGTGCCAGCGGAACCACAGCTGATCAGCCCCAGCATTTT. The whole variable domain, filled in from reference TRBV9 and TRBJ1-5, reads DSGVTQTPKHLITATGQRVTLRCSPRSGDLSVYWYQQSLDQGLQFLIQYYNGEERAKGNILERFSAQQFPDLHSELNLSSLELGDSALYFCASGTTADQPQHFGDGTRLSIL.

This clonotype was recorded a few times. The chain couples TRBV6-5 to TRBJ2-5; D perhaps matches TRBD2 (7 bases). Trimming took off 2 bases at V and 4 bases at J, with 14 bases between the two ends. Germline V gene sequence: CDR1 MNHEY, CDR2 SVGAGI. The CDR3 covers 15 residues. DNA of the CDR3: TGTGCCAGCAGTTACGCGGGGGCAGAAAGAGAGACCCAGTACTTC. Amino acid sequence: CASSYAGAERETQYF.

The V and J genes are TRBV20-1 and TRBJ2-7; D unresolved. Germline CDR1 DFQATT, CDR2 SNEGSKA (reference sequence). The CDR3 has 12 amino acids. V gave up 3 bases and J gave up 7 bases, with 13 bases separating them. CDR3 protein: CSASPKSWEQYF. The CDR3 DNA is TGCAGTGCTAGCCCTAAATCATGGGAGCAGTACTTC.

V usage is TRBV20-1 and J usage is TRBJ2-1; perhaps D is TRBD1 or TRBD2 (5 bases each). V was shortened by 4 bases and J by 2 bases, with 24 bases between the two germline ends. The CDR3 is 18 residues long. Germline CDR1 and CDR2: DFQATT and SNEGSKA (reference sequence). CDR3 coding DNA: TGCAGTGCTACCCCTCAGGAGGAACTAGGGGCCCCCTACAATGAGCAGTTCTTC. This sequence encodes CSATPQEELGAPYNEQFF.

The genes are TRBV7-8 and TRBJ2-7, with D uncertain. Germline-derived CDR1 and CDR2 are SGHVS and FQNEAQ. Trimming took 3 bases from V and 0 from J, leaving 18 bases between them. The CDR3 is 17 amino acids. As DNA, the CDR3 is TGTGCCAGCAGCTTCTTCCCGCCTCGGACGGACTCCTACGAGCAGTACTTC. Translated, it gives CASSFFPPRTDSYEQYF. Drawing the rest from reference TRBV7-8 and TRBJ2-7, the complete variable domain is GAGVSQSPRYKVAKRGQDVALRCDPISGHVSLFWYQQALGQGPEFLTYFQNEAQLDKSGLPSDRFFAERPEGSVSTLKIQRTQQEDSAVYLCASSFFPPRTDSYEQYFGPGTRLTVT.

The V call is TRBV6-5, the J call TRBJ2-4, with TRBD1 as a possible D gene (8 bases). The CDR3 is 13 amino acids. V was shortened by 6 bases and J by 12 bases, with 18 bases between the two germline ends. Germline assignment: CDR1 MNHEY and CDR2 SVGAGI. CDR3 sequence: CASSTDREGSQYF. CDR3 nucleotides: TGTGCCAGCAGCACGGACAGGGAGGGCAGTCAGTACTTC.

This rearrangement joins TRBV29-1 to TRBJ2-1, with 8 nucleotides matching TRBD2. From germline, CDR1 is SQVTM and CDR2 ANQGSEA. V lost 1 base and J lost 5; bases outside the gene matches: 10. The CDR3 has 16 residues. The CDR3 coding sequence is TGCAGCGTTGAAGGCCCGGGCGGGAGGTTCAACAATGAGCAGTTCTTC. This codes for CSVEGPGGRFNNEQFF.

V and J are TRBV6-6 and TRBJ2-5, with 12 positions matching TRBD2. With the DNA end fitting TRBJ2-7 better, the J assignment may be wrong. This CDR3 comprises 17 residues. Germline V CDR1 and CDR2: MNHNY, SVGAGI (reference sequence). The CDR3 DNA reads TGTGCCAGCACTCCCGGGGACCTGACTAGCGGGAGCTACGAGCAGTACTTC. Protein product: CASTPGDLTSGSYEQYF.

As to this clonotype: One end of the junction does not line up with germline, which may come from a read error. The V gene is TRBV7-9, the J gene TRBJ1-5; D is unclear. There are 12 residues in the CDR3. Germline V gene data show CDR1 as SEHNR and CDR2 as FQNEAQ (reference sequence). The CDR3 DNA follows: TGTGCCAGCAGCGACGCAAATCGGCCCCAGCATTTT. Amino acid sequence: CASSDANRPQHF.